This is a list of T cell receptor beta chains from one sample in a study of shared clonotypes between healthy human individuals. The table came from immunoSEQ multiplex PCR; TCRdb's copy has only in-frame clones and leaves some out. The data show about 2.3 million clones, 85% to 95% seen once. Sequencing used naive CD4+ T cells from PBMCs. The origin of the receptors is a man younger than 35 in good health. Some clones in this sample may be carry-over from other donors' samples. Each CDR3 is given with its conserved first and last residue. D genes are given only for firm matches. Size is stated for part of the rows, as once, few or many counts, or as a class when the clone is expanded.

d_call | j_call | v_call | clone_size | cdr3_aa | cdr3_nt
TRBD2 | TRBJ2-1 | TRBV7-3 | NA | CASSLSGTGSYNEQFF | TGTGCCAGCAGCCTTAGCGGGACGGGCTCCTACAATGAGCAGTTCTTC
TRBD1 | TRBJ2-1 | TRBV5-8 | once | CASSLADRDEQFF | TGTGCCAGCAGCTTGGCCGACAGGGATGAGCAGTTCTTC
NA | TRBJ1-5 | TRBV6-6 | NA | CASTVLGSQPQHF | TGTGCCAGCACTGTACTGGGATCTCAGCCCCAGCATTTT
NA | TRBJ2-2 | TRBV11-2 | NA | CASSSYRVGELFF | TGTGCCAGCAGCTCCTACAGGGTCGGGGAGCTGTTTTTT
NA | TRBJ1-2 | TRBV28 | NA | CASSPKGTRIYGYTF | TGTGCCAGCAGTCCCAAGGGGACGCGGATCTATGGCTACACCTTC
NA | TRBJ1-1 | TRBV2 | NA | CASSKTTEAFF | TGTGCCAGCTCTAAGACGACTGAAGCTTTCTTT
TRBD1 | TRBJ2-6 | TRBV19 | NA | CASSMRDRGSGANVLTF | TGTGCCAGTAGTATGAGGGACAGGGGTTCTGGGGCCAACGTCCTGACTTTC
TRBD2 | TRBJ2-7 | TRBV10-1 | NA | CASSDSAAGVYEQYF | TGCGCCAGCAGTGATTCGGCAGCGGGGGTGTACGAGCAGTACTTC
NA | TRBJ1-5 | TRBV7-8 | NA | CASSSHYRPQHF | TGTGCCAGCAGCTCTCATTATAGACCCCAGCATTTT
NA | TRBJ2-2 | TRBV4-1 | once | CASSLFPNIPGELFF | TGCGCCAGCAGCCTCTTCCCGAACATTCCCGGGGAGCTGTTTTTT
TRBD1 | TRBJ1-2 | TRBV5-1 | once | CASSFRQGDYGYTF | TGCGCCAGCAGCTTTCGACAGGGGGACTATGGCTACACCTTC
NA | TRBJ1-2 | TRBV15 | NA | CATSRENYGYTF | TGTGCCACCAGCAGAGAGAACTATGGCTACACCTTC
TRBD2 | TRBJ2-7 | TRBV18 | NA | CASSGGLAGNYEQYF | TGTGCCAGCTCGGGGGGACTAGCGGGGAACTACGAGCAGTACTTC
NA | TRBJ2-2 | TRBV2 | NA | CATNRDGQNTGELFF | TGTGCCACCAACCGGGACGGCCAGAACACCGGGGAGCTGTTTTTT
TRBD2 | TRBJ2-1 | TRBV5-1 | once | CASSRLAGGSNEQFF | TGCGCCAGCAGCCGACTAGCGGGAGGTTCAAATGAGCAGTTCTTC
NA | TRBJ1-3 | TRBV11-2 | NA | CASSRRDFSGNTIYF | TGTGCCAGCAGCCGTCGGGACTTCTCTGGAAACACCATATATTTT
NA | TRBJ1-3 | TRBV7-2 | NA | CASSLGNTIYF | TGTGCCAGCAGCCTCGGAAACACCATATATTTT
NA | TRBJ2-7 | TRBV7-2 | NA | CASSSGPVYEQYF | TGTGCCAGCAGTTCCGGGCCCGTCTACGAGCAGTACTTC
NA | TRBJ2-3 | TRBV11-2 | NA | CASSLGHTDTQYF | TGTGCCAGCAGCTTAGGGCACACAGATACGCAGTATTTT
NA | TRBJ2-3 | TRBV10-3 | NA | CAISVRGHTDTQYF | TGTGCCATCAGTGTGAGGGGTCACACAGATACGCAGTATTTT
NA | TRBJ2-1 | TRBV11-2 | NA | CASSPGLRFDEQFF | TGTGCCAGCAGTCCGGGACTCCGATTCGATGAGCAGTTCTTC
NA | TRBJ2-1 | TRBV5-8 | NA | CASSSGVSGSSYNEQFF | TGTGCCAGCAGCTCGGGGGTTTCAGGGAGCTCCTACAATGAGCAGTTCTTC
NA | TRBJ2-3 | TRBV28 | once | CASRQRAYLIPTDTQYF | TGTGCCAGCAGGCAACGCGCCTACCTAATACCCACAGATACGCAGTATTTT
TRBD1 | TRBJ2-2 | TRBV30 | NA | CAWSPWTGTTRELFF | TGTGCCTGGAGTCCTTGGACAGGAACGACCCGGGAGCTGTTTTTT
TRBD1 | TRBJ1-2 | TRBV9 | NA | CASSRDSFYGYTF | TGTGCCAGCAGCCGGGACAGCTTCTATGGCTACACCTTC
TRBD2 | TRBJ2-5 | TRBV14 | NA | CASSIYRAGGRETQYF | TGTGCCAGCAGCATTTATAGAGCGGGAGGGCGAGAGACCCAGTACTTC
TRBD2 | TRBJ2-1 | TRBV10-3 | NA | CAISESTLAGSLYNEQFF | TGTGCCATCAGTGAGTCGACACTAGCGGGATCGTTATACAATGAGCAGTTCTTC
TRBD1 | TRBJ2-7 | TRBV11-1 | NA | CASSPSDRARHEQYF | TGTGCCAGCAGCCCTTCGGACAGGGCACGACACGAGCAGTACTTC
NA | TRBJ2-7 | TRBV28 | once | CASSATGSGYEQYF | TGTGCCAGCAGCGCAACAGGGAGTGGCTACGAGCAGTACTTC
NA | TRBJ1-5 | TRBV30 | NA | CAWSRGRGLYQPQHF | TGTGCCTGGAGTCGGGGCAGGGGATTGTATCAGCCCCAGCATTTT
TRBD1 | TRBJ1-1 | TRBV7-3 | NA | CASSRQGPNTEAFF | TGTGCCAGCAGCCGACAGGGACCGAACACTGAAGCTTTCTTT
TRBD1 | TRBJ2-3 | TRBV5-1 | NA | CASSLGQADTQYF | TGCGCCAGCAGCCTCGGACAGGCAGATACGCAGTATTTT
NA | TRBJ2-1 | TRBV7-9 | NA | CASSLVPGSGNEQFF | TGTGCCAGCAGCTTAGTCCCAGGGTCAGGCAATGAGCAGTTCTTC
NA | TRBJ2-3 | TRBV11-2 | NA | CASSLRAKFSRTDTQYF | TGTGCCAGCAGCTTACGGGCTAAATTCTCACGCACAGATACGCAGTATTTT
TRBD1 | TRBJ1-3 | TRBV18 | NA | CASSPSRGLSAIYF | TGTGCCAGCTCACCTTCCAGGGGGTTGTCGGCCATATATTTT
NA | TRBJ1-1 | TRBV6-6 | once | CASSYGDRRNTEAFF | TGTGCCAGCAGTTACGGGGACCGGAGGAACACTGAAGCTTTCTTT
NA | TRBJ2-2 | TRBV28 | NA | CASSMIDPIYGELFF | TGTGCCAGCAGTATGATAGACCCGATTTATGGGGAGCTGTTTTTT
NA | TRBJ2-5 | TRBV18 | NA | CASSPPGAGSRQETQYF | TGTGCCAGCTCACCACCTGGGGCAGGGTCTCGTCAAGAGACCCAGTACTTC
TRBD1 | TRBJ1-2 | TRBV7-8 | once | CASSSGGNYGYTF | TGTGCCAGCAGCTCAGGGGGCAACTATGGCTACACCTTC
NA | TRBJ1-2 | TRBV5-5 | NA | CASSPGGRFNYGYTF | TGTGCCAGCAGCCCCGGAGGCAGATTTAACTATGGCTACACCTTC
TRBD2 | TRBJ2-7 | TRBV19 | NA | CASSIGGLAVTYEQYF | TGTGCCAGTAGTATAGGCGGACTAGCTGTTACCTACGAGCAGTACTTC
NA | TRBJ2-7 | TRBV28 | NA | CASSRPGGTSYEQYF | TGTGCCAGCAGCAGACCCGGTGGGACCTCCTACGAGCAGTACTTC
NA | TRBJ1-2 | TRBV15 | NA | CATSRQGRSYGYTF | TGTGCCACCAGCAGGCAAGGACGGAGCTATGGCTACACCTTC
TRBD1 | TRBJ1-1 | TRBV7-9 | NA | CASSPQRTGVRGTEAFF | TGTGCCAGCAGCCCTCAGAGGACAGGGGTTCGGGGGACTGAAGCTTTCTTT
NA | TRBJ2-5 | TRBV5-6 | NA | CASSFKGWETQYF | TGTGCCAGCAGCTTCAAGGGATGGGAGACCCAGTACTTC
TRBD1 | TRBJ1-1 | TRBV6-5 | NA | CASSPGTGTTEAFF | TGTGCCAGCAGTCCCGGGACAGGGACCACTGAAGCTTTCTTT
NA | TRBJ1-5 | TRBV30 | few | CAWSWGPTNQPQHF | TGTGCCTGGAGTTGGGGGCCCACTAATCAGCCCCAGCATTTT
NA | TRBJ1-2 | TRBV15 | once | CATSRDLALYGYTF | TGTGCCACCAGCAGAGATCTCGCCCTCTATGGCTACACCTTC
NA | TRBJ1-2 | TRBV16 | NA | CAIRRDITYGYTF | TGTGCCATACGACGGGACATTACCTATGGCTACACCTTC
NA | TRBJ2-2 | TRBV18 | NA | CASSPDRTGELFF | TGTGCCAGCTCTCCCGACAGGACCGGGGAGCTGTTTTTT
NA | TRBJ1-2 | TRBV28 | NA | CASSRATGANYGYTF | TGTGCCAGCAGTCGGGCGACAGGAGCCAACTATGGCTACACCTTC
TRBD1 | TRBJ2-2 | TRBV5-1 | NA | CASRPGTGLAGELFF | TGCGCCAGCAGACCTGGGACAGGGTTAGCCGGGGAGCTGTTTTTT
TRBD1 | TRBJ2-1 | TRBV2 | NA | CASSGTGTLGSYNEQFF | TGTGCCAGCAGTGGGACAGGGACGCTCGGTTCCTACAATGAGCAGTTCTTC
NA | TRBJ1-2 | TRBV6-1 | NA | CASRLQGAANYGYTF | TGTGCCAGCAGATTACAGGGTGCTGCGAACTATGGCTACACCTTC
NA | TRBJ2-3 | TRBV18 | NA | CASSPNRAGITDTQYF | TGTGCCAGCTCACCAAACCGGGCAGGCATCACAGATACGCAGTATTTT
NA | TRBJ2-3 | TRBV28 | NA | CASSFGRAADTQYF | TGTGCCAGCAGTTTTGGCAGGGCGGCAGATACGCAGTATTTT
NA | TRBJ2-5 | TRBV7-9 | NA | CASSLERGQETQYF | TGTGCCAGCAGCTTAGAAAGGGGACAAGAGACCCAGTACTTC
NA | TRBJ2-5 | TRBV7-9 | few | CASSLYGSETQYF | TGTGCCAGCAGCTTATACGGTTCAGAGACCCAGTACTTC
TRBD2 | TRBJ2-3 | TRBV30 | NA | CAVAGGGGAQYF | TGTGCCGTAGCGGGAGGAGGCGGGGCGCAGTATTTT